This entry describes one TCR beta chain. This record belongs to a study of blood T cell repertoires in COVID-19. Method: immunoSEQ multiplex PCR; TCRdb's copy keeps in-frame clones and lacks some. The sample carries 230,000 or so clones, roughly 88% recorded once. Unmatched junction bases numbered 10, after V lost 7 bases and J lost 6 bases. This CDR3 has 14 residues. Germline values: CDR1 SEHNR, CDR2 FQNEAQ (reference sequence). Source material: peripheral blood. The chain has TRBV7-9 and TRBJ2-7; 9 bases fit TRBD1. The TCR comes from a woman in her forties who had recovered from COVID-19. The CDR3 loop reads CASIPGTGNPEQYF. The CDR3 DNA is TGTGCCAGCATCCCCGGGACAGGGAACCCCGAGCAGTACTTC.